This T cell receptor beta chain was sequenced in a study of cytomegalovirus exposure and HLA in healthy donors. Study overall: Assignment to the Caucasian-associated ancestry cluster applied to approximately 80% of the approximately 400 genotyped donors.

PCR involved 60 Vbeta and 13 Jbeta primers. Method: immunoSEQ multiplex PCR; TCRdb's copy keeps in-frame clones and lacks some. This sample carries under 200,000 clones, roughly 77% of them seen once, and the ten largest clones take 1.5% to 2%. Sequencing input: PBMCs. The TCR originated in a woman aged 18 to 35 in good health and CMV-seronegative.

CDR3 region: CASSPTGTSGYEQYF. The CDR3 bases are TGTGCCAGCAGTCCCACCGGGACTAGCGGCTACGAGCAGTACTTC. The chain has TRBV6-5 and TRBJ2-7; 11 bases line up with TRBD2. Germline CDR1 MNHEY, CDR2 SVGAGI. With 5 bases clipped from V and 3 bases from J, the junction kept 6 bases outside the gene matches. The CDR3 has 15 amino acids.